This T cell receptor (beta chain) was identified in a study of cytomegalovirus exposure and HLA in healthy donors. The primer mix had 60 Vbeta and 13 Jbeta primers. Measured with immunoSEQ multiplex PCR; TCRdb has only the in-frame clones, and not every one. The top ten clones hold 1.5% to 2% of a sample with 270,000 or so clones, roughly 91% of them seen once. V shed 9 bases and J shed 0 bases, with 6 bases lying between them. Germline V CDR1 and CDR2: SNHLY, FYNNEI. The CDR3 runs 13 residues. Nominally healthy donors provided the samples, though records likely missed some immune exposures. The origin of this receptor is a girl aged 2-15 years in good health and CMV-seronegative. This chain connects TRBV2 to TRBJ1-6; D remains ambiguous. The sequenced sample was PBMCs. CDR3 loop: CASGASYNSPLHF. CDR3 DNA sequence: TGTGCCAGTGGAGCCTCCTATAATTCACCCCTCCACTTT. The complete variable domain, with remaining parts taken from reference TRBV2 and TRBJ1-6, reads EPEVTQTPSHQVTQMGQEVILRCVPISNHLYFYWYRQILGQKVEFLVSFYNNEISEKSEIFDDQFSVERPDGSNFTLKIRSTKLEDSAMYFCASGASYNSPLHFGNGTRLTVT.